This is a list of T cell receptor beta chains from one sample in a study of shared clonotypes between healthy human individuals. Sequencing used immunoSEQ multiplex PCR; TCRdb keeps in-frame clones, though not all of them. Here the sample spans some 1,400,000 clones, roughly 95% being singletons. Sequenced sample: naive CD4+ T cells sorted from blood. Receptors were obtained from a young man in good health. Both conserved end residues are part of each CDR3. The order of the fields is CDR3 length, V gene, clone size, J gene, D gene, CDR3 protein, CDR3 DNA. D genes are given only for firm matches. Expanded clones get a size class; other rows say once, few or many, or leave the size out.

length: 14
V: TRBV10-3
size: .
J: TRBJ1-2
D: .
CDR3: CAISLGQSGGGYTF
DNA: TGTGCCATCAGTCTCGGGCAAAGTGGCGGTGGCTACACCTTC

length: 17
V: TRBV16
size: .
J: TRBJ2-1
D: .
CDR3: CASSQSIYSQGINEQFF
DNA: TGTGCCAGCAGCCAATCGATTTATTCCCAGGGAATAAATGAGCAGTTCTTC

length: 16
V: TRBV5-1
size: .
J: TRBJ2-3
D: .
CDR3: CASRSHGTLSTDTQYF
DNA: TGCGCCAGCAGGAGTCACGGGACCTTGAGCACAGATACGCAGTATTTT

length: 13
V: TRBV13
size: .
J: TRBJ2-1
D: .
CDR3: CASSLEDSREQFF
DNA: TGTGCCAGCAGCTTAGAAGACTCCAGAGAGCAGTTCTTC

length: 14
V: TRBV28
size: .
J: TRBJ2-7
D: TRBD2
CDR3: CASSSTSANYEQYF
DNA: TGTGCCAGCAGTTCGACTAGCGCCAACTACGAGCAGTACTTC

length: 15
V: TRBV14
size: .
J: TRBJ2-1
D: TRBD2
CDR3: CASSQAPTGGAEQFF
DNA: TGTGCCAGCAGCCAAGCCCCGACGGGGGGAGCTGAGCAGTTCTTC

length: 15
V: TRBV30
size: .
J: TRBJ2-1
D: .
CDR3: CAWSGDMSSYNEQFF
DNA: TGTGCCTGGAGTGGGGACATGAGCTCCTACAATGAGCAGTTCTTC

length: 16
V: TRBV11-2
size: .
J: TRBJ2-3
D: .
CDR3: CASSLGLGEDTDTQYF
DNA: TGTGCCAGCAGCTTAGGCTTGGGGGAAGACACAGATACGCAGTATTTT

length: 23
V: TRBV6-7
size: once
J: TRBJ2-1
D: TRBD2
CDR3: CASSYFWTSGNAWGSSSYNEQFF
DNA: TGTGCCAGCAGTTACTTCTGGACTAGCGGGAACGCATGGGGTTCCAGCTCCTACAATGAGCAGTTCTTC

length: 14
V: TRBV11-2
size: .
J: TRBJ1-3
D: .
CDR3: CAENQGSSGNTIYF
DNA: TGTGCCGAGAACCAGGGGAGCTCTGGAAACACCATATATTTT

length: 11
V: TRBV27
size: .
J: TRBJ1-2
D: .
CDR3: CASQDKGGYTF
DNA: TGTGCCAGCCAGGACAAGGGTGGCTACACCTTC

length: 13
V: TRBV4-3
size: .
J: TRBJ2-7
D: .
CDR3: CASSRGRTYEQYF
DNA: TGCGCCAGCAGCCGTGGACGGACCTACGAGCAGTACTTC

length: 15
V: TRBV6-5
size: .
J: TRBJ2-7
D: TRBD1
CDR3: CASGQNRDRGAEQYF
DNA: TGTGCCAGCGGCCAGAACCGGGACAGGGGCGCCGAGCAGTACTTC

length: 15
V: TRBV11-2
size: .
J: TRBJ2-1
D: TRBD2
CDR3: CASSLVLAGAYEQFF
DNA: TGTGCCAGCAGCTTAGTCCTAGCGGGAGCGTATGAGCAGTTCTTC

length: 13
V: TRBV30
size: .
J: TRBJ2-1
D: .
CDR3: CAWSRDKLNEQFF
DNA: TGTGCCTGGAGTAGGGACAAACTCAATGAGCAGTTCTTC

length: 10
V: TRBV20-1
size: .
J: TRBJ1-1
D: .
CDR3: CSARSTEAFF
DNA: TGCAGTGCCCGGAGCACTGAAGCTTTCTTT

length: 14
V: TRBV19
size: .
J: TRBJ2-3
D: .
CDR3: CASSIGTATDTQYF
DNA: TGTGCCAGTAGTATAGGGACAGCTACAGATACGCAGTATTTT

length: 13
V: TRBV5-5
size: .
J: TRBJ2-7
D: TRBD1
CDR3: CASRGTVSYEQYF
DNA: TGTGCCAGCAGAGGGACAGTGTCCTACGAGCAGTACTTC

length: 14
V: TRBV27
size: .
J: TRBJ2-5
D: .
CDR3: CASSEQGLGETQYF
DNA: TGTGCCAGCAGTGAACAGGGTCTGGGGGAGACCCAGTACTTC

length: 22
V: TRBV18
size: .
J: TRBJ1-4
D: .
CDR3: CASSPRIDARPDTGKSNEKLFF
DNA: TGTGCCAGCTCACCACGTATAGATGCCCGGCCGGACACCGGGAAATCCAATGAAAAACTGTTTTTT

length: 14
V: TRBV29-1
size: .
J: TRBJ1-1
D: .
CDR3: CSVVGLRENTEAFF
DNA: TGCAGCGTTGTCGGCTTGAGGGAGAACACTGAAGCTTTCTTT

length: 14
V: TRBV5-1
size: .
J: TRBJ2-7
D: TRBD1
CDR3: CASSFTDRGSEQYF
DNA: TGCGCCAGCAGCTTCACGGACAGGGGATCTGAGCAGTACTTC

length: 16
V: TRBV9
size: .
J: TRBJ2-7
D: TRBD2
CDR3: CASSVGAGLGSYEQYF
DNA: TGTGCCAGCAGCGTGGGGGCGGGACTAGGCTCCTACGAGCAGTACTTC

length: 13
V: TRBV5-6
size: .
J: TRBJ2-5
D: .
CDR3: CASSLGYQETQYF
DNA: TGTGCCAGCAGCCTAGGGTACCAAGAGACCCAGTACTTC